The clone carrying this T cell receptor (beta chain) was detected a few times. Its target is unknown. The length of the CDR3 is 14 residues. CDR1 and CDR2 from the germline V gene are SEHNR and FQNEAQ (reference sequence). Trimming took 3 bases from V and 5 from J, leaving 10 bases between them. The sample belongs to a study of T-cell reconstitution after alpha-beta-depleted transplantation in children. Findings of the study overall: T-cell numbers and diversity, one year after transplant, stemmed largely from T cells that were newly produced.

The TCRbeta library was prepared with unique molecular identifiers. Using its own MiXCR run on the PCR reads, TCRdb lists one record per CDR3 protein. Among around 490,000 distinct CDR3 sequences listed, about an eighth were seen once. Material: PBMCs, mostly from graft donor cells, obtained 180 days after TCRalphabeta/CD19-depleted stem cell transplant. The rearrangement joins TRBV7-9 to TRBJ2-2; possible D gene TRBD1, 5 bases. The TCR was taken from a female patient aged 2-9 years who had a stem cell transplant for aplastic anemia, so the T cells may come from the graft donor. Here the CDR3 DNA reads TGTGCCAGCAGCTTCTTACAGGTGACCGGGGAGCTGTTTTTT. Translation: CASSFLQVTGELFF.